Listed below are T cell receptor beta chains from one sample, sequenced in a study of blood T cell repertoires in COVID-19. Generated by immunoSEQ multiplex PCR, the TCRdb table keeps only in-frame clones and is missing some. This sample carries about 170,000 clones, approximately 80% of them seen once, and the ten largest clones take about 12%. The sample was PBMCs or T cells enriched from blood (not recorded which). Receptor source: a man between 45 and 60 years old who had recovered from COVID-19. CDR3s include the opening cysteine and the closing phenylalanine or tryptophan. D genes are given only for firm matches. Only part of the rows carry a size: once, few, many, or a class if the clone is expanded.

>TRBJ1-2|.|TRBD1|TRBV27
CASRGRTGGKVYGYTF
TGTGCCAGCAGGGGGCGGACAGGGGGAAAGGTCTATGGCTACACCTTC
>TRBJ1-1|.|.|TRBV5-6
CASTRRGNTEAFF
TGTGCCAGCACCCGTCGAGGGAACACTGAAGCTTTCTTT
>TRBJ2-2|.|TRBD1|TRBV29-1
CSAQKGTANTGELFF
TGCAGCGCTCAGAAGGGGACAGCGAACACCGGGGAGCTGTTTTTT
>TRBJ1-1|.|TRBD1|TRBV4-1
CASSRGQGPNTEAFF
TGCGCCAGCAGCCGGGGACAGGGACCGAACACTGAAGCTTTCTTT
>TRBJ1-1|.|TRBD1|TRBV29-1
CSVDLGQGAEAFF
TGCAGCGTTGATCTTGGACAGGGGGCTGAAGCTTTCTTT
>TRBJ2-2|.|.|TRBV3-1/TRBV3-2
CASSRLGLFNTGELFF
TGTGCCAGCAGCCGCTTGGGACTCTTTAACACCGGGGAGCTGTTTTTT
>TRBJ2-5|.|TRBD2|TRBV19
CASSIRGEETQYF
TGTGCCAGTAGTATACGGGGGGAAGAGACCCAGTACTTC
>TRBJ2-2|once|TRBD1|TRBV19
CASSDRAANTGELFF
TGTGCCAGTAGCGACAGGGCCGCGAACACCGGGGAGCTGTTTTTT
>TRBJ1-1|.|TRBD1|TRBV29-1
CSVDRGNTEAFF
TGCAGCGTCGACAGGGGTAACACTGAAGCTTTCTTT
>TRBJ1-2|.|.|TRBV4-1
CASSQDSGWDGYTF
TGCGCCAGCAGCCAAGATTCAGGGTGGGATGGCTACACCTTC
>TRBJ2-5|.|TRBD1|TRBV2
CASSGGRQGGETQYF
TGTGCCAGCAGTGGTGGCCGACAGGGGGGTGAGACCCAGTACTTC
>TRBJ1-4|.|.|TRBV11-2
CASSLVFNEKLFF
TGTGCCAGCAGCTTAGTCTTTAATGAAAAACTGTTTTTT
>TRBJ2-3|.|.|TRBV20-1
CSASVSPITDTQYF
TGCAGTGCTAGTGTTAGCCCGATCACAGATACGCAGTATTTT
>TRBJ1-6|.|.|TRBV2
CASSVPDSPLHF
TGTGCCAGCAGCGTACCAGATTCACCCCTCCACTTT
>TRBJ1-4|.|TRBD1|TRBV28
CASSVNRGLGGEKLFF
TGTGCCAGCAGTGTTAACAGGGGGCTTGGGGGTGAAAAACTGTTTTTT
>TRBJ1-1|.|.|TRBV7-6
CASSPDGGARTEAFF
TGTGCCAGCAGCCCAGATGGGGGGGCTCGGACTGAAGCTTTCTTT
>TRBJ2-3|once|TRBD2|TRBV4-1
CASSLLLAGGPDTQYF
TGCGCCAGCAGCCTTCTACTAGCGGGGGGGCCAGATACGCAGTATTTT
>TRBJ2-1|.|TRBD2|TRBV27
CASSSTTGGPVEQFF
TGTGCCAGCAGTTCTACAACGGGGGGGCCGGTTGAGCAGTTCTTC
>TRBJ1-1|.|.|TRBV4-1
CASSRGNRDTEAFF
TGCGCCAGCAGCCGAGGAAACAGGGACACTGAAGCTTTCTTT
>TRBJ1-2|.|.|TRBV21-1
CASSPVGGLYGYTF
TGTGCCAGCAGCCCGGTGGGGGGACTCTATGGCTACACCTTC
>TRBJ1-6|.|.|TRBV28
CASSLASLLTPWSYNSPLHF
TGTGCCAGCAGTTTAGCCTCGCTACTCACCCCTTGGTCCTATAATTCACCCCTCCACTTT
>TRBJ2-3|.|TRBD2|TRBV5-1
CASLPGLSSGGTDTQYF
TGCGCCAGCCTTCCGGGGCTCTCTAGCGGGGGCACAGATACGCAGTATTTT
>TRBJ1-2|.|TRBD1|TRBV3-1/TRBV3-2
CASSQTGEGYTF
TGTGCCAGCAGCCAAACAGGGGAAGGCTACACCTTC
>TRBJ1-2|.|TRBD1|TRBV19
CASTSTGSLLTSLDGYTF
TGTGCCAGTACCTCGACAGGGAGCCTCTTGACATCGTTGGATGGCTACACCTTC
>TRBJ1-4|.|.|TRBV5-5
CASSFQGEKLFF
TGTGCCAGCAGCTTTCAGGGCGAAAAACTGTTTTTT
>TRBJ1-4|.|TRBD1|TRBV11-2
CASSSEPGQRHRKLFF
TGTGCCAGCAGCTCCGAACCGGGACAGCGACACCGAAAACTGTTTTTT
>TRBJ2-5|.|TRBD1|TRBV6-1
CASSEAPMALDRGAPRTQYF
TGTGCCAGCAGTGAAGCTCCTATGGCGTTGGACAGGGGGGCGCCCAGGACCCAGTACTTC
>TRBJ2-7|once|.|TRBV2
CASSDRRVYEQYF
TGTGCCAGCAGTGACCGCAGGGTTTACGAGCAGTACTTC
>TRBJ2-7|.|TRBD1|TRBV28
CATTLPYGTASSYEQYF
TGTGCCACCACCCTCCCCTATGGGACAGCGAGCTCCTACGAGCAGTACTTC
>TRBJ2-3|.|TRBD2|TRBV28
CASSFGGAEDTQYF
TGTGCCAGCAGTTTCGGGGGGGCTGAAGATACGCAGTATTTT
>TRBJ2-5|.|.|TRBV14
CASSPEGVPPLETQYF
TGTGCCAGCAGCCCGGAAGGGGTACCGCCGTTGGAGACCCAGTACTTC
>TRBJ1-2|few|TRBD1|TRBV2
CASSGTGLHYGYTF
TGTGCCAGCAGTGGGACAGGGCTCCACTATGGCTACACCTTC
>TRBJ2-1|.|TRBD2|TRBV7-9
CASRYGGGTSYNEQFF
TGTGCCAGCAGATACGGCGGGGGGACCTCCTACAATGAGCAGTTCTTC
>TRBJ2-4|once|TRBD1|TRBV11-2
CASSADREKNIQYF
TGTGCCAGCAGCGCGGACAGGGAGAAAAACATTCAGTACTTC
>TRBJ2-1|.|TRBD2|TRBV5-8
CASSSYVRGVYNEQFF
TGTGCCAGCAGCTCCTATGTGCGGGGGGTTTACAATGAGCAGTTCTTC
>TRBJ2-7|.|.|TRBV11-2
CASSFAPDSSYEQYF
TGTGCCAGCAGCTTTGCGCCAGACAGTTCCTACGAGCAGTACTTC
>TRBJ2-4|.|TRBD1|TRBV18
CASTQTGGRAKNIQYF
TGTGCCAGTACTCAAACAGGGGGAAGAGCCAAAAACATTCAGTACTTC
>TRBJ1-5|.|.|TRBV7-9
CASSKAGTDQPQHF
TGTGCCAGCAGCAAAGCCGGTACAGATCAGCCCCAGCATTTT